Described below is a single TCR beta chain sequence and its context. Which antigen it targets is not known. Base qualities are missing; no much larger clone stands one base away. The method was 5' RACE. Sequencing instrument: Illumina HiSeq 2000. A universal primer binding site was introduced by template switching, and a unique molecular identifier was present in the final cDNA, enabling accurate counting of TCR cDNA molecules. First-strand cDNA for TCR alpha and beta chains was synthesized from specific primers in the conserved constant-segment region. To control for contamination, every cDNA library carried two barcodes: a SMART-Mk sample barcode plus Illumina barcodes. TruSeq adapter sequences, together with Illumina sample barcodes, were added in two successive PCR steps. The TCR alpha and beta cDNA libraries were sequenced on the Illumina HiSeq platform using custom primers. In the original analysis: MiGEC processed the raw reads to extract unique molecular identifiers, while MiXCR was used to determine the CDR3 positions. Recombination models were inferred per individual with the repgenHMM and IGoR tools using an EM algorithm. Shared clonotype analysis was performed with the tcR package in R, normalizing sharing by the product of cloneset sizes. To study raw recombination free of thymic and clonal selection effects, out-of-frame nonproductive sequences were analyzed. TCRdb reran the public reads through fastp at Q25 and MiXCR, keeping productive beta chains. For every CDR3 protein sequence, its rows merge into one entry that carries the most common genes and DNA. The V and J calls shown here were made by TCRdb, not taken from the authors' results. This sample comprises about 250,000 distinct CDR3 sequences, around 15% of them detected only once. About 9% of the sample is in the top ten clones.

Only healthy Caucasian donors were included. Miltenyi CD45RO+ enrichment and human naive T-cell isolation kits were used to isolate memory (CD45RO+) and naive T cells from PBMC. The sample comes from a study of identical twins (dated by TCRdb to 2016 to 2017). At the level of the whole study: TCR alpha and beta repertoires from monozygotic twins, unrelated adults of various ages and cord blood were deep-sequenced to test whether fetal clonotypes persist. Replicate twin experiments were performed at different times using different library preparation protocols to rule out contamination.

General study outcomes and caveats: Compared with coincidental sharing between unrelated individuals, out-of-frame TCR alpha sequences shared between twins showed an excess of sequences with low generation probability. A weaker excess of twin sharing was found in beta out-of-frame sequences because the signal-to-noise ratio was lowered by fewer shared sequences. Fewer insertions were carried by abundant cord blood beta clonotypes, a similar but weaker trend appeared in young adult naive repertoires, and no such trend appeared in memory repertoires. Conclusions relied on cross-sectional statistical analysis, since the same donors could not be followed over many years. Zero-insertion analyses could be partly confounded by invariant T cells such as MAIT and iNKT, although diverse VJ usage argued against such confounding for most clonotypes. In monozygotic twins, out-of-frame TCR alpha sharing was systematically underestimated by recombination models, although the models agreed with sharing between unrelated individuals.

CDR1 and CDR2 were assigned from the germline V gene as SQVTM and ANQGSEA. The CDR3 sequence holds 13 residues, the cysteine and phenylalanine included. Only CDR3 DNA remains: 39 bases, in frame from the first base. V is pruned by 4 bases and J by 6 bases, leaving 5 bases of the junction without a gene match. Sequences were obtained from memory (CD45RO+) T cells sorted from blood. Per the publication, the cell subset or site label means: CD45RO+ enriched T cells. The sequence was collected from a woman aged 18-35 years in good health. The chain joins TRBV29-1 to TRBJ2-3; a stretch of 9 junction bases matches TRBD2. The DNA reads as follows: TGCAGCGTTGGGGCGGGAGGGTCGGATACGCAGTATTTT. Translated, this is CSVGAGGSDTQYF.